This TCR beta chain was captured by sequencing in a study of shared clonotypes between healthy human individuals. Across the study: Researchers drew samples from a couple of women and a few men aged 18 to 49. The plates for each donor numbered three CD4 naive, three CD4 memory, two CD8 naive and one CD8 memory.

Study results and limitations: Tissues were not sampled, only blood, and their repertoires likely differ.

As concerns this clone: What it recognizes is unknown. The same CDR3 is also encoded by other DNA sequences in this sample.

Sequenced by immunoSEQ multiplex PCR; TCRdb stores in-frame clones only, minus some. The sample yields about 600,000 clones, roughly 98% seen once. It was CD45RO-negative cells, positively selected for CCR7, that made up naive CD8 cells, with terminally differentiated effector memory CD45RA+ cells excluded. The receptor's source is a man aged 30 to 39 in good health. The sample consisted of naive CD8+ T cells sorted from blood.

CDR3 nucleotides: TGTGCCAGCAGTTTATACAGGGGTGGTGAGCAGTACTTC. Amino acids: CASSLYRGGEQYF. The chain joins TRBV27 to TRBJ2-7; TRBD1 agrees at 7 bases. Unmatched junction bases numbered 4, after V lost 1 base and J lost 7 bases. The CDR3 is made up of 13 amino acids. Germline loops: CDR1 MNHEY, CDR2 SMNVEV (reference sequence).